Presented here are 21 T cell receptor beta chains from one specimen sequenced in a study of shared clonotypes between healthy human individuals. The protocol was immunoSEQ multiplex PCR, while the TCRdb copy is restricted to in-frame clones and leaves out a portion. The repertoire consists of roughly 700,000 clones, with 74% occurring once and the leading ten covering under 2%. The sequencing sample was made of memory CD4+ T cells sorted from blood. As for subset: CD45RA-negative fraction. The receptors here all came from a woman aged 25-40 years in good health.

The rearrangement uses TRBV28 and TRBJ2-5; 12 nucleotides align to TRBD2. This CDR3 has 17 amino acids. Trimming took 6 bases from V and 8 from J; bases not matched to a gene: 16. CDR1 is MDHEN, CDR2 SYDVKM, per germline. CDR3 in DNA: TGTGCCAGCAGACATTCCCGGACTAGCGGGACGTTGAAAACCCAGTACTTC. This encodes CASRHSRTSGTLKTQYF.

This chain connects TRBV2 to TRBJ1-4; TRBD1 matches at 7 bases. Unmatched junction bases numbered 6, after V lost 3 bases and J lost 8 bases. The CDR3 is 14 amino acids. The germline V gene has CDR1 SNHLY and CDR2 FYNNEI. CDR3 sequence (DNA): TGTGCCAGCAGTGATAGGACAGGACGAGAAAAACTGTTTTTT. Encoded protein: CASSDRTGREKLFF.

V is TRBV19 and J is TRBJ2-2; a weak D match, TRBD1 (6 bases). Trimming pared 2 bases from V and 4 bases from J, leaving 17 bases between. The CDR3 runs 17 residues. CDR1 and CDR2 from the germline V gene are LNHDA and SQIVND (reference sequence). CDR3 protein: CASSIPRTVSPTGELFF. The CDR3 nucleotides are TGTGCCAGTAGTATACCAAGGACAGTTTCGCCCACCGGGGAGCTGTTTTTT.

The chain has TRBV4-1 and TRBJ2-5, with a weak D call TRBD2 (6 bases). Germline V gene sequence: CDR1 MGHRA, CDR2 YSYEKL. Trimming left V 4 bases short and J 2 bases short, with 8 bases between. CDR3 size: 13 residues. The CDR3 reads CASSLGLQETQYF. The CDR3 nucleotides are TGCGCCAGCAGCCTGGGACTTCAAGAGACCCAGTACTTC.

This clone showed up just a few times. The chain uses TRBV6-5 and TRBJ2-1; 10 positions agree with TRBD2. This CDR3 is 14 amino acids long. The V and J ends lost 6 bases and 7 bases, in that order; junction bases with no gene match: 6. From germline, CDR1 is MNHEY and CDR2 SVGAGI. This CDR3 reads CASRATSGVNEQFF. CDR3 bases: TGTGCCAGCAGAGCCACTAGCGGGGTAAATGAGCAGTTCTTC.

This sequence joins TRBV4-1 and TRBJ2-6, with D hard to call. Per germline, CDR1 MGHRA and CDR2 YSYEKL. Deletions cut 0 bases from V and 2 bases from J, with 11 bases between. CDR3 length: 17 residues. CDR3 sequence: CASSQDAFRTGANVLTF. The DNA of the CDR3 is TGCGCCAGCAGCCAAGACGCCTTCCGGACTGGGGCCAACGTCCTGACTTTC.

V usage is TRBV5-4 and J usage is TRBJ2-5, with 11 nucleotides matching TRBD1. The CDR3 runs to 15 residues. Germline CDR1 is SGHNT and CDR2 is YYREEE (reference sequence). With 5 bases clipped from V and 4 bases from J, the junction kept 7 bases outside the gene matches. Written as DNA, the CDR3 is TGTGCCAGCAGGCCGGACAGGGGGCTGGGAGAGACCCAGTACTTC. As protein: CASRPDRGLGETQYF.

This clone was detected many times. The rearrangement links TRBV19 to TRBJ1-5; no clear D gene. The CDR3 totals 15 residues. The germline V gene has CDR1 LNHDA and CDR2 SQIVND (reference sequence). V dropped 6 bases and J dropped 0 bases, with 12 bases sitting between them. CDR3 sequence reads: CASRPDRYSNQPQHF. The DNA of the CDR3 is TGTGCCAGTAGACCCGACCGTTATAGCAATCAGCCCCAGCATTTT. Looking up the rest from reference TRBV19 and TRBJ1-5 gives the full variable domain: DGGITQSPKYLFRKEGQNVTLSCEQNLNHDAMYWYRQDPGQGLRLIYYSQIVNDFQKGDIAEGYSVSREKKESFPLTVTSAQKNPTAFYLCASRPDRYSNQPQHFGDGTRLSIL.

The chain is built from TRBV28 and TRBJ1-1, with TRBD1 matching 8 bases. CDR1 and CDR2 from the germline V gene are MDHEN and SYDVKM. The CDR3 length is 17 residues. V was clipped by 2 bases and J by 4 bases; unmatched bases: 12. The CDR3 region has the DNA TGTGCCAGCAGTTTACTCGGACAGGGAAGGGGTGGCACTGAAGCTTTCTTT. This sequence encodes CASSLLGQGRGGTEAFF.

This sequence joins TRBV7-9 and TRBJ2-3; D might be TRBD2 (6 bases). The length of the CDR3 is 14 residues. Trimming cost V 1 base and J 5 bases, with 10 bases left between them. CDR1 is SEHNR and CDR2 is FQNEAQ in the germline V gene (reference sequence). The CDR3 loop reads CASSLEEGIDTQYF. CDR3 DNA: TGTGCCAGCAGCTTAGAGGAGGGGATAGATACGCAGTATTTT.

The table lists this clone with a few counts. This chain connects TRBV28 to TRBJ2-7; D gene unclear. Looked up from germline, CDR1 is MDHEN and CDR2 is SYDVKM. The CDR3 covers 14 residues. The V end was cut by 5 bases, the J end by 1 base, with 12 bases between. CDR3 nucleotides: TGTGCCAGCAGTCGAAAGTCGGGTTCCTACGAGCAGTACTTC. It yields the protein CASSRKSGSYEQYF.

CDR3 nucleotide sequence: TGTGCCAGCAGCTTTATGGGCCCGGTGGAGACCCAGTACTTC. This translates into CASSFMGPVETQYF. The rearrangement joins TRBV14 to TRBJ2-5; D uncertain. The CDR3 runs to 14 residues. The ends were cut back, 5 bases at V and 5 bases at J, with 15 bases in the middle. Germline loops: CDR1 SGHDN, CDR2 FVKESK.

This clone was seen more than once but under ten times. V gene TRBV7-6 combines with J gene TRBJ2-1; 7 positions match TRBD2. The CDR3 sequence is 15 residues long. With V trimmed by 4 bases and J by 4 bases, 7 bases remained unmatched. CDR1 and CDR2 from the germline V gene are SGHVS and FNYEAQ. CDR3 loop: CASSSRLAEYNEQFF. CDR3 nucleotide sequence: TGTGCCAGCAGCTCAAGACTAGCAGAATACAATGAGCAGTTCTTC.

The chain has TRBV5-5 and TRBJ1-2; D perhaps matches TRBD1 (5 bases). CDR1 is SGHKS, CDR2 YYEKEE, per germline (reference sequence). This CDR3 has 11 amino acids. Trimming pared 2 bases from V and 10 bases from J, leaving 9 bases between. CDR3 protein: CASSLSGAYTF. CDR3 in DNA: TGTGCCAGCAGCTTATCCGGGGCCTACACCTTC.

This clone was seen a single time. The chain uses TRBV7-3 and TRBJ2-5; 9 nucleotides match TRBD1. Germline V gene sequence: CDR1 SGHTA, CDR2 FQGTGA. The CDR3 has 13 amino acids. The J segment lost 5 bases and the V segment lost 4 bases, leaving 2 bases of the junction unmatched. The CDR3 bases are TGTGCCAGCAGCTCCGACAGGGGGGAGACCCAGTACTTC. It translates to CASSSDRGETQYF.

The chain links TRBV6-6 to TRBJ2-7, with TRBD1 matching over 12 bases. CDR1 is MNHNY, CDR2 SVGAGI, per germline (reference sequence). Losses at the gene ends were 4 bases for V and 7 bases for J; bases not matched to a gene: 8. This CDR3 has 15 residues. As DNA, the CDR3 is TGTGCCAGCAGTTCGCGGGGACAGGGGGCACGGGAGCAGTACTTC. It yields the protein CASSSRGQGAREQYF.

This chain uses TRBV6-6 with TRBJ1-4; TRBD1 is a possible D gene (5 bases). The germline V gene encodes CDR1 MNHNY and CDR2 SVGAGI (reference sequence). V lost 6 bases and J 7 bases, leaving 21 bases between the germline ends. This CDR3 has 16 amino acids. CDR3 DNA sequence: TGTGCCAGCAGCTCCCACATGGGGGTGGGGAGTGAAAAACTGTTTTTT. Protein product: CASSSHMGVGSEKLFF.

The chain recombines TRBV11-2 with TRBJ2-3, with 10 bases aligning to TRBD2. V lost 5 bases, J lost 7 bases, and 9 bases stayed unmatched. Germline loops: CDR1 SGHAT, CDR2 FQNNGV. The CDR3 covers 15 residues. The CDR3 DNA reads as TGTGCCAGCAGCCAAACTAGCGGGAAAGGACATACGCAGTATTTT. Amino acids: CASSQTSGKGHTQYF. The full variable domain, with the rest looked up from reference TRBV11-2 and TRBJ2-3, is EAGVAQSPRYKIIEKRQSVAFWCNPISGHATLYWYQQILGQGPKLLIQFQNNGVVDDSQLPKDRFSAERLKGVDSTLKIQPAKLEDSAVYLCASSQTSGKGHTQYFGPGTRLTVL.

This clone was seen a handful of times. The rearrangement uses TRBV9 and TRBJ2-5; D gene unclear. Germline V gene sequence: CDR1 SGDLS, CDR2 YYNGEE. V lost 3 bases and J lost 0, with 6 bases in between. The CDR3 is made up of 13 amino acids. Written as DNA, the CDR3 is TGTGCCAGCAGCGAGGACCACCAAGAGACCCAGTACTTC. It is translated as CASSEDHQETQYF.

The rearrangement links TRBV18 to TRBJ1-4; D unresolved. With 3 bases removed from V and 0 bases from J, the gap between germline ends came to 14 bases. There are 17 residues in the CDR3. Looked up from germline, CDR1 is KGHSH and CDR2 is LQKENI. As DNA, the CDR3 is TGTGCCAGCTCACCCGACGGGAACAAAGCAACTAATGAAAAACTGTTTTTT. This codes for CASSPDGNKATNEKLFF.

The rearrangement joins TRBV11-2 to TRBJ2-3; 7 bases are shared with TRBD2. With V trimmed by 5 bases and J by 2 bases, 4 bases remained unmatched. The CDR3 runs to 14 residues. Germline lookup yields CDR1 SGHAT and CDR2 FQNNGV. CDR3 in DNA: TGTGCCAGCAGCCGCGGGAGCACCACAGATACGCAGTATTTT. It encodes CASSRGSTTDTQYF.